These T cell receptor beta chains were read from a single sample in a study of shared clonotypes between healthy human individuals. The data were produced by immunoSEQ multiplex PCR, yet TCRdb's version contains in-frame clones alone and is incomplete. The repertoire has about 2.4 million clones, 93% of them found once; the top ten carry approximately 0.37%. Sequenced sample: naive CD4+ T cells from PBMCs. Receptors originate from a man aged 18-30 years in good health. Some clones in this sample may be carry-over from other donors' samples. Both conserved end residues are part of each CDR3. Each record gives: V gene, clone size, J gene, D gene, CDR3 protein, CDR3 DNA. D genes are given only for firm matches. Some rows mark clone size as missing; the rest say once, few, many or name a class of expanded clone.

v_gene: TRBV2
abundance: -
j_gene: TRBJ2-5
d_gene: -
CDR3aa: CASRMGGGLETQYF
CDR3nt: TGTGCCAGCAGAATGGGGGGGGGCTTGGAGACCCAGTACTTC

v_gene: TRBV4-2
abundance: -
j_gene: TRBJ2-3
d_gene: -
CDR3aa: CASSQASADTQYF
CDR3nt: TGTGCCAGCAGCCAAGCCAGCGCAGATACGCAGTATTTT

v_gene: TRBV19
abundance: -
j_gene: TRBJ2-1
d_gene: -
CDR3aa: CASTRGGIDNEQFF
CDR3nt: TGTGCCAGTACCCGAGGAGGGATTGACAATGAGCAGTTCTTC

v_gene: TRBV2
abundance: -
j_gene: TRBJ1-1
d_gene: -
CDR3aa: CASSEYGAAEAFF
CDR3nt: TGTGCCAGCAGTGAATATGGGGCAGCTGAAGCTTTCTTT

v_gene: TRBV18
abundance: -
j_gene: TRBJ2-1
d_gene: -
CDR3aa: CASSPDSSSYNEQFF
CDR3nt: TGTGCCAGCTCACCAGATAGTAGCTCCTACAATGAGCAGTTCTTC

v_gene: TRBV14
abundance: -
j_gene: TRBJ2-2
d_gene: -
CDR3aa: CASSQVGAGELFF
CDR3nt: TGTGCCAGCAGCCAAGTTGGGGCCGGGGAGCTGTTTTTT

v_gene: TRBV20-1
abundance: -
j_gene: TRBJ2-2
d_gene: -
CDR3aa: CSAINVGELFF
CDR3nt: TGCAGTGCTATAAATGTCGGGGAGCTGTTTTTT

v_gene: TRBV14
abundance: -
j_gene: TRBJ1-5
d_gene: -
CDR3aa: CASSQTEDQPQHF
CDR3nt: TGTGCCAGCAGCCAAACCGAGGATCAGCCCCAGCATTTT

v_gene: TRBV6-5
abundance: -
j_gene: TRBJ2-7
d_gene: TRBD1
CDR3aa: CASSYRGQGTYEQYF
CDR3nt: TGTGCCAGCAGTTACCGTGGACAGGGAACCTACGAGCAGTACTTC

v_gene: TRBV15
abundance: -
j_gene: TRBJ1-5
d_gene: TRBD1
CDR3aa: CATSRGTVDSNQPQHF
CDR3nt: TGTGCCACCAGCAGGGGGACAGTAGATAGCAATCAGCCCCAGCATTTT

v_gene: TRBV7-2
abundance: once
j_gene: TRBJ2-7
d_gene: TRBD2
CDR3aa: CASSSGLAFVYEQYF
CDR3nt: TGTGCCAGCAGCTCTGGACTAGCCTTCGTCTACGAGCAGTACTTC

v_gene: TRBV5-4
abundance: -
j_gene: TRBJ1-3
d_gene: -
CDR3aa: CASSLARGDTIYF
CDR3nt: TGTGCCAGCAGCTTGGCCAGGGGTGACACCATATATTTT

v_gene: TRBV6-5
abundance: -
j_gene: TRBJ2-7
d_gene: TRBD1
CDR3aa: CASSRTGRGSYEQYF
CDR3nt: TGTGCCAGCAGCCGGACAGGTCGTGGGTCCTACGAGCAGTACTTC

v_gene: TRBV7-9
abundance: once
j_gene: TRBJ1-1
d_gene: -
CDR3aa: CASSLGGWAEAFF
CDR3nt: TGTGCCAGCAGCTTAGGGGGGTGGGCTGAAGCTTTCTTT

v_gene: TRBV15
abundance: -
j_gene: TRBJ2-1
d_gene: TRBD2
CDR3aa: CATSRRTSGDNEQFF
CDR3nt: TGTGCCACCAGCAGACGGACTAGCGGAGACAATGAGCAGTTCTTC

v_gene: TRBV5-1
abundance: -
j_gene: TRBJ1-1
d_gene: TRBD1
CDR3aa: CASSLTGEWTEAFF
CDR3nt: TGCGCCAGCAGCTTGACAGGGGAGTGGACTGAAGCTTTCTTT

v_gene: TRBV29-1
abundance: -
j_gene: TRBJ2-5
d_gene: TRBD1
CDR3aa: CSVPSDRVGETQYF
CDR3nt: TGCAGCGTGCCTTCGGACAGGGTAGGCGAGACCCAGTACTTC

v_gene: TRBV5-1
abundance: -
j_gene: TRBJ2-3
d_gene: -
CDR3aa: CASSLATGVGADTQYF
CDR3nt: TGCGCCAGCAGCTTGGCCACGGGAGTGGGCGCAGATACGCAGTATTTT

v_gene: TRBV2
abundance: once
j_gene: TRBJ2-1
d_gene: -
CDR3aa: CASSVLDNEQFF
CDR3nt: TGTGCCAGCAGTGTACTGGACAATGAGCAGTTCTTC

v_gene: TRBV5-1
abundance: -
j_gene: TRBJ1-1
d_gene: -
CDR3aa: CASSLATNTEAFF
CDR3nt: TGCGCCAGCAGCTTGGCCACGAACACTGAAGCTTTCTTT

v_gene: TRBV18
abundance: -
j_gene: TRBJ2-2
d_gene: TRBD1
CDR3aa: CASSPPGRTGRRELFF
CDR3nt: TGTGCCAGCTCACCACCTGGCCGGACAGGGAGGAGGGAGCTGTTTTTT

v_gene: TRBV5-1
abundance: -
j_gene: TRBJ2-5
d_gene: -
CDR3aa: CASSLAGNQETQYF
CDR3nt: TGCGCCAGCAGCTTGGCAGGAAACCAAGAGACCCAGTACTTC

v_gene: TRBV28
abundance: once
j_gene: TRBJ2-2
d_gene: -
CDR3aa: CASSRRDSDLGELFF
CDR3nt: TGTGCCAGCAGTCGGCGGGACTCTGATTTGGGGGAGCTGTTTTTT

v_gene: TRBV9
abundance: -
j_gene: TRBJ1-2
d_gene: TRBD1
CDR3aa: CASSVGAVTGDYGYTF
CDR3nt: TGTGCCAGCAGCGTAGGGGCCGTCACAGGGGACTATGGCTACACCTTC

v_gene: TRBV2
abundance: -
j_gene: TRBJ1-2
d_gene: -
CDR3aa: CASSAGVGYGYTF
CDR3nt: TGTGCCAGCAGTGCAGGGGTCGGCTATGGCTACACCTTC

v_gene: TRBV10-3
abundance: -
j_gene: TRBJ2-7
d_gene: -
CDR3aa: CAISGHESYEQYF
CDR3nt: TGTGCCATCAGTGGACATGAATCCTACGAGCAGTACTTC

v_gene: TRBV28
abundance: -
j_gene: TRBJ1-2
d_gene: -
CDR3aa: CASSLGGYGYTF
CDR3nt: TGTGCCAGCAGCCTAGGCGGCTATGGCTACACCTTC

v_gene: TRBV21-1
abundance: -
j_gene: TRBJ2-7
d_gene: -
CDR3aa: CASSKQGKGTRSTYEQYF
CDR3nt: TGTGCCAGCAGTAAACAGGGGAAGGGGACCCGCTCTACCTACGAGCAGTACTTC

v_gene: TRBV28
abundance: -
j_gene: TRBJ2-7
d_gene: -
CDR3aa: CASSFVGPDTGDEQYF
CDR3nt: TGTGCCAGCAGTTTCGTCGGTCCAGACACCGGGGACGAGCAGTACTTC

v_gene: TRBV28
abundance: -
j_gene: TRBJ2-7
d_gene: -
CDR3aa: CASKGGKGYEQYF
CDR3nt: TGTGCCAGCAAGGGGGGGAAGGGCTACGAGCAGTACTTC

v_gene: TRBV5-1
abundance: once
j_gene: TRBJ2-5
d_gene: -
CDR3aa: CASSPRTGEAPQYF
CDR3nt: TGCGCCAGCAGCCCCCGGACTGGAGAAGCTCCCCAGTACTTC